This T cell receptor (beta chain) was found in a study of blood T cell repertoires in COVID-19. Study-wide background: Sites across the United States, Italy and Spain contributed samples from acute and convalescent COVID-19.

The repertoire was sequenced with immunoSEQ multiplex PCR; TCRdb's copy has only in-frame clones and lacks some. The sample has 60,000 or so clones, about 85% seen once. CDR3 size: 15 residues. The germline V and J ends were trimmed by 4 bases and 4 bases, with 16 bases remaining between them. CDR1 is LGHDT and CDR2 is YNNKEL in the germline V gene (reference sequence). This chain links TRBV3-1 (or the pseudogene TRBV3-2) with TRBJ1-1; D perhaps matches TRBD1 (6 bases). The sequencing sample was made of peripheral blood. This TCR was sampled from a human donor with acute or convalescent COVID-19. The donor label of this sample is uncertain. The CDR3 DNA reads TGTGCCAGCAGCCCCCTCGGGCAGGGGCGCACTGAAGCTTTCTTT. As protein: CASSPLGQGRTEAFF.